The 29 T cell receptor beta chains presented below share a single source sample, sequenced in a study of OX40 agonist ivuxolimab in advanced cancers. Library preparation employed the immunoSEQ multiplex PCR assay. TCRdb took over this immuneACCESS table, retaining in-frame rearrangements with V and J assigned. Such tables are incomplete; in checked studies, under half of the missing clones stem from an unresolved V gene, and the remainder is unexplained. The table for this sample lists 90,000 to 100,000 clones; 87% of them were counted only once. Roughly 0.5% of the sample is held by the ten biggest clonotypes. This specimen consisted of CD4+ or CD8+ T cells sorted from blood, obtained in a trial of the OX40 agonist ivuxolimab. All receptors come from an adult with an advanced solid tumor such as melanoma, head and neck, liver or kidney cancer.

This chain joins TRBV7-3 and TRBJ1-6, with D possibly being TRBD1 (5 bases). The germline CDR1 and CDR2 sequences are SGHTA and FQGTGA. Trimming took 4 bases from V and 11 from J, leaving 18 bases between them. The CDR3 totals 15 residues. The CDR3, as DNA: TGTGCCAGCAGCTCCTACGTACGGGGGACCGCACCCCTCCACTTT. Translated, it gives CASSSYVRGTAPLHF.

This rearrangement joins TRBV6-5 to TRBJ1-4; D is uncertain. The CDR3 has 14 residues. V lost 6 bases to trimming and J lost 0 bases, with 8 bases between them. Looked up from germline, CDR1 is MNHEY and CDR2 is SVGAGI. The CDR3 sequence: CASSRTSTNEKLFF. The CDR3 region has the DNA TGTGCCAGCAGCCGCACCTCAACTAATGAAAAACTGTTTTTT.

This chain connects TRBV5-1 to TRBJ1-2; D may be TRBD1 (6 bases). The CDR3 has 15 residues. The ends were cut back, 4 bases at V and 4 bases at J, with 17 bases in the middle. Germline loops: CDR1 SGHRS, CDR2 YFSETQ. The CDR3 loop is CASSPTGGLAYGYTF. CDR3 in DNA: TGCGCCAGCAGCCCAACCGGGGGGCTGGCCTATGGCTACACCTTC. The full variable domain, its missing parts supplied by reference TRBV5-1 and TRBJ1-2, is KAGVTQTPRYLIKTRGQQVTLSCSPISGHRSVSWYQQTPGQGLQFLFEYFSETQRNKGNFPGRFSGRQFSNSRSEMNVSTLELGDSALYLCASSPTGGLAYGYTFGSGTRLTVV.

As regards this clone: One end of the junction fails to match germline, which may point to a read error. V usage is TRBV7-7 and J usage is TRBJ2-5; D unresolved. This CDR3 spans 13 amino acids. Germline V CDR1 and CDR2: SSHAT, FNYEAQ (reference sequence). This CDR3 reads CASSLSRQETQYF. DNA of the CDR3: TGTGCTAGCAGCTTAAGTCGGCAAGAGACCCAGTACTTC.

This chain uses TRBV6-6 with TRBJ1-5; D not resolved. Germline CDR1 and CDR2: MNHNY and SVGAGI (reference sequence). V was pared by 2 bases and J by 3 bases, with 5 bases between. CDR3 size: 13 residues. Written as DNA, the CDR3 is TGTGCCAGCAGTTACAGGGTCAATCAGCCCCAGCATTTT. Translation: CASSYRVNQPQHF.

This clone was detected once. The same CDR3 arises from other DNA sequences in this sample as well. The chain uses TRBV10-3 and TRBJ1-5; D unresolved. CDR1 and CDR2 (germline): ENHRY, SYGVKD. CDR3 size: 12 residues. The V gene lost 4 bases and the J gene lost 4 bases, with 5 bases spanning the gap. As DNA, the CDR3 is TGTGCCATCAGTGGAACAAATCAGCCCCAGCATTTT. Encoded protein: CAISGTNQPQHF.

The CDR3 DNA reads as TGTGCGACGGCCAGCTTACCGATCTCCTACGAGCAGTACTTC. It codes for CATASLPISYEQYF. The rearrangement links TRBV7-9 to TRBJ2-7; D gene uncertain. The length of the CDR3 is 14 residues. In germline, CDR1 is SEHNR, CDR2 FQNEAQ (reference sequence).

The V and J genes are TRBV15 and TRBJ1-1; D may be TRBD1 (5 bases). The CDR3 runs to 14 residues. Looked up from germline, CDR1 is LNHNV and CDR2 is YYDKDF (reference sequence). The V end lost 5 bases, the J end lost 0 bases, and 10 bases lay between the germline ends. In DNA, the CDR3 is TGTGCCACCAGCTCTTCGACAGTGAACACTGAAGCTTTCTTT. As protein: CATSSSTVNTEAFF.

In its sample, this clone was seen once. The chain combines TRBV5-5 with TRBJ2-5; weak D call: TRBD1 (7 bases). V was cut by 4 bases and J by 4 bases, with 17 bases left in between. The CDR3 loop spans 15 amino acids. Per germline, CDR1 SGHKS and CDR2 YYEKEE (reference sequence). The CDR3 DNA reads TGTGCCAGCAGCCGGGGGAACAGGGGAGGAGAGACCCAGTACTTC. It yields the protein CASSRGNRGGETQYF.

V gene TRBV7-8 combines with J gene TRBJ1-3; D uncertain. Germline-derived CDR1 and CDR2 are SGHVS and FQNEAQ. The CDR3 is made up of 18 amino acids. V gave up 5 bases and J gave up 2 bases, with 22 bases separating them. The CDR3 protein is CASSPRARGYQTGNTIYF. DNA for the CDR3: TGTGCCAGCAGCCCCCGGGCCCGAGGTTACCAAACTGGAAACACCATATATTTT.

The genes are TRBV18 and TRBJ2-5; 7 bases are shared with TRBD2. The junction had 0 bases not matched to a gene; V was cut back by 2 bases and J by 3 bases. The CDR3 contains 13 residues. Germline lookup yields CDR1 KGHSH and CDR2 LQKENI. CDR3 in amino acids: CASSPSGKETQYF. As DNA, the CDR3 is TGTGCCAGCTCACCAAGCGGGAAAGAGACCCAGTACTTC.

J is TRBJ1-2 and V is TRBV7-8; D is possibly TRBD1 (5 bases). The CDR3 loop spans 12 amino acids. V dropped 3 bases and J dropped 8 bases, with 10 bases sitting between them. Germline V gene data show CDR1 as SGHVS and CDR2 as FQNEAQ. Here the CDR3 DNA reads TGTGCCAGCAGCTTGGCAGGGTCGGGCTACACCTTC. This gives the protein CASSLAGSGYTF.

J is TRBJ1-1 and V is TRBV15; no firm D call. Germline CDR1 reads LNHNV; CDR2 reads YYDKDF (reference sequence). The V end was cut by 0 bases, the J end by 8 bases, with 10 bases between. The CDR3 consists of 13 residues. CDR3 sequence: CATSREPSSEAFF. The CDR3 DNA is TGTGCCACCAGCAGAGAACCCTCGAGCGAAGCTTTCTTT.

This clone is a singleton in its sample. The rearrangement links TRBV6-1 to TRBJ1-2; 7 bases agree with TRBD1. In germline, CDR1 is MNHNS, CDR2 SASEGT. The CDR3 covers 13 residues. With 4 bases clipped from V and 13 bases from J, the junction kept 12 bases outside the gene matches. The CDR3 loop is CASSGQSTGLGTF. CDR3 sequence (DNA): TGTGCCAGCAGTGGCCAATCGACAGGGCTCGGCACCTTC.

The V gene is TRBV25-1, the J gene TRBJ1-4, with D unresolved. Germline CDR1 MGHDK, CDR2 SYGVNS. The CDR3 is 13 amino acids. The V and J ends lost 2 bases and 8 bases respectively, with 9 bases between them. The CDR3 is CASSEPIGEKLFF. CDR3 DNA: TGTGCCAGCAGTGAACCCATAGGAGAAAAACTGTTTTTT.

The chain employs TRBV21-1 and TRBJ2-2; the DNA was not used to check the table's D call, TRBD1. TRBV21-1 is labeled a pseudogene. There are 17 residues in the CDR3. In nucleotides, the CDR3 is TGTGCCAGCAGCAAAGGTTCGGGACAGGGTGACACCGGGGAGCTGTTTTTT. Protein sequence: CASSKGSGQGDTGELFF.

The chain carries TRBV6-5 and TRBJ1-1, with unresolved D. Per the germline V gene, CDR1 is MNHEY and CDR2 is SVGAGI. The V end was cut by 8 bases, the J end by 1 base, with 14 bases between. The CDR3 consists of 14 residues. CDR3: CASYPAVENTEAFF. As DNA, the CDR3 is TGTGCCAGCTATCCAGCAGTGGAGAACACTGAAGCTTTCTTT.

V gene TRBV11-2 combines with J gene TRBJ2-5, with D hard to call. The CDR3 is made up of 12 amino acids. Germline loops: CDR1 SGHAT, CDR2 FQNNGV. With 2 bases removed from V and 5 bases from J, the gap between germline ends came to 6 bases. The CDR3 reads CASSLLWETQYF. The CDR3 region has the DNA TGTGCCAGCAGCTTACTATGGGAGACCCAGTACTTC. The complete variable domain, with remaining parts taken from reference TRBV11-2 and TRBJ2-5, reads EAGVAQSPRYKIIEKRQSVAFWCNPISGHATLYWYQQILGQGPKLLIQFQNNGVVDDSQLPKDRFSAERLKGVDSTLKIQPAKLEDSAVYLCASSLLWETQYFGPGTRLLVL.

The J gene is TRBJ1-2, the V gene TRBV7-2, with D possibly matching TRBD1 (6 bases). This CDR3 spans 12 amino acids. Germline CDR1 is SGHTA and CDR2 is FQGNSA. The V end lost 5 bases, the J end lost 6 bases, and 10 bases lay between the germline ends. This CDR3 reads CASSREGDGYTF. Here the CDR3 DNA reads TGTGCCAGCAGCCGCGAGGGGGATGGCTACACCTTC.

The CDR3 bases are TGTGCCAGCTCACCGGCTAGCGGGGGGGCCATAGATACGCAGTATTTT. Residues: CASSPASGGAIDTQYF. The chain couples TRBV18 to TRBJ2-3, with TRBD2 matching 12 bases. The CDR3 consists of 16 residues. Germline lookup yields CDR1 KGHSH and CDR2 LQKENI. V was pared by 3 bases and J by 5 bases, with 6 bases of the junction left unmatched.

This sequence joins TRBV9 and TRBJ1-1; no firm D call. The germline V gene has CDR1 SGDLS and CDR2 YYNGEE. The V and J ends lost 5 bases and 4 bases respectively, with 12 bases between them. CDR3 length equals 13 residues. The CDR3 sequence: CASSPGGRTEAFF. Here the CDR3 DNA reads TGTGCCAGCAGTCCTGGAGGGCGCACTGAAGCTTTCTTT.

CDR3 amino acids: CASSEGGALRQPQHF. The CDR3 DNA is TGTGCCAGCAGTGAAGGGGGGGCCCTTAGACAGCCCCAGCATTTT. The chain has TRBV2 and TRBJ1-5; possibly TRBD1 for D (6 bases). Looked up from germline, CDR1 is SNHLY and CDR2 is FYNNEI. Trimming pared 1 base from V and 7 bases from J, leaving 14 bases between. This CDR3 has 15 residues.

This chain joins TRBV5-8 and TRBJ1-2; 10 bases map to TRBD1. J lost 3 bases, V lost 4 bases, and 6 bases had no gene match. The CDR3 sequence is 15 residues long. CDR1 and CDR2 from the germline V gene are SGHTS and YDEGEE. CDR3 in amino acids: CASSPRDRGHYGYTF. The CDR3 region has the DNA TGTGCCAGCAGCCCACGGGACAGGGGACACTATGGCTACACCTTC.

The chain has TRBV6-1 and TRBJ1-3, with TRBD1 as a possible D gene (6 bases). This CDR3 spans 16 amino acids. Deletions cut 2 bases from V and 1 base from J, with 12 bases between. Germline CDR1 is MNHNS and CDR2 is SASEGT. CDR3 DNA: TGTGCCAGCAGTGAATCTGGGGGCGCTTCTGGAAACACCATATATTTT. Protein: CASSESGGASGNTIYF.

This chain connects TRBV7-9 to TRBJ2-7; D possibly matches TRBD1 or TRBD2 (5 bases each). V was shortened by 5 bases and J by 0 bases, with 17 bases between the two germline ends. This CDR3 has 16 amino acids. The germline gives CDR1 SEHNR, CDR2 FQNEAQ (reference sequence). The DNA of the CDR3 is TGTGCCAGCAGCCAACGGGACGGCGAAAGCTCCTACGAGCAGTACTTC. Translated: CASSQRDGESSYEQYF.

This chain links TRBV5-1 with TRBJ1-2; D ambiguous. CDR1 and CDR2 from the germline V gene are SGHRS and YFSETQ. V lost 0 bases to trimming and J lost 0 bases, with 9 bases between them. This CDR3 has 15 amino acids. CDR3 sequence (DNA): TGCGCCAGCAGCTTGGGTGGAAGGGCTAACTATGGCTACACCTTC. Translated: CASSLGGRANYGYTF.

The chain links TRBV14 to TRBJ2-3, with D perhaps TRBD1 (6 bases). The germline gives CDR1 SGHDN, CDR2 FVKESK. V was pared by 1 base and J by 1 base, with 12 bases between. The CDR3 consists of 16 residues. CDR3 DNA: TGTGCCAGCAGCCAAGGGCGGGCAGGGGGCACAGATACGCAGTATTTT. Protein sequence: CASSQGRAGGTDTQYF.

This clone was seen a few times. Different DNA sequences within this sample yield the same CDR3. The rearrangement uses TRBV18 and TRBJ1-1; D gene uncertain. This CDR3 is 12 amino acids long. Germline V gene data show CDR1 as KGHSH and CDR2 as LQKENI. Between the trimmed V and J ends, which lost 3 bases and 7 bases, there was a span of 9 bases. CDR3 amino acids: CASSPTDGEAFF. The CDR3 region has the DNA TGTGCCAGCTCACCTACAGACGGTGAAGCTTTCTTT.

This rearrangement joins TRBV28 to TRBJ1-5, with 7 positions matching TRBD1. The length of the CDR3 is 15 residues. CDR1 is MDHEN and CDR2 is SYDVKM in the germline V gene. V was clipped by 4 bases and J by 7 bases; unmatched bases: 10. CDR3 region: CASSSLTGDGQPQHF. CDR3 coding DNA: TGTGCCAGCAGTTCCCTAACAGGGGACGGCCAGCCCCAGCATTTT.